This T cell receptor (beta chain) was observed in a study of cytomegalovirus exposure and HLA in healthy donors. Primers: 60 Vbeta forward and 13 Jbeta reverse. The repertoire was sequenced with immunoSEQ multiplex PCR; TCRdb's copy has only in-frame clones and lacks some. The sample lists approximately 150,000 clones, 80% occurring once. CDR3 length: 14 residues. Trimming removed 10 bases at V and 8 bases at J, with 20 bases between. Per the germline V gene, CDR1 is MNHNY and CDR2 is SVGAGI (reference sequence). Notes on the study in general: V- and J-gene trimming in TCR beta was tied to a missense DCLRE1C variant by an analysis performed later. In a later analysis, TCR association rates varied by HLA locus: DRB1 most, HLA-C fewest. Among TCR beta chains, those listed as cytomegalovirus-associated numbered over 150.

This clone has just one count. Its antigen is not known. Nominally healthy donors provided the samples, though records likely missed some immune exposures. The chain carries TRBV6-6 and TRBJ1-4, with a weak D call TRBD1 (5 bases). Sample: PBMCs. The origin of this receptor is a male donor in good health and CMV-seronegative. Written as DNA, the CDR3 is TGTGCCACAATCGACAGCTCGAGAGGCGAAAAACTGTTTTTT. This sequence encodes CATIDSSRGEKLFF.